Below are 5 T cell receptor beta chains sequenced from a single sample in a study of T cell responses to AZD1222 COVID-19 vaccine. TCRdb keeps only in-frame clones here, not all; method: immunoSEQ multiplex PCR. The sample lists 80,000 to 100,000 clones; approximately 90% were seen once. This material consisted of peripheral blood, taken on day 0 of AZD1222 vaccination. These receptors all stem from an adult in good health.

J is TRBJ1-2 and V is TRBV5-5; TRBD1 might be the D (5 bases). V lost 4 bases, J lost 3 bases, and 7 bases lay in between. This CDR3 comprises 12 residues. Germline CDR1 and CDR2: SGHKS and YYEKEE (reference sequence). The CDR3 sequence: CASSMTDYGYTF. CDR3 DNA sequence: TGTGCCAGCAGCATGACAGACTATGGCTACACCTTC.

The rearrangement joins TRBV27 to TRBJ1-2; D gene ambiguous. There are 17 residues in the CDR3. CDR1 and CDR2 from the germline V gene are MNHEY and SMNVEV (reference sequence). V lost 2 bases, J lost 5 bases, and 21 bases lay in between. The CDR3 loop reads CASSLTAGRSEIYGYTF. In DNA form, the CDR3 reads TGTGCCAGCAGTTTAACTGCCGGGAGGTCTGAAATATATGGCTACACCTTC.

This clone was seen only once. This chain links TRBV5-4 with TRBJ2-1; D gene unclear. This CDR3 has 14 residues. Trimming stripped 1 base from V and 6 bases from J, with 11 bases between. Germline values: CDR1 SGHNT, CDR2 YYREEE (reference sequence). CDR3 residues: CASSLSRVVNEQFF. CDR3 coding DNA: TGTGCCAGCAGCTTGTCACGCGTGGTCAATGAGCAGTTCTTC.

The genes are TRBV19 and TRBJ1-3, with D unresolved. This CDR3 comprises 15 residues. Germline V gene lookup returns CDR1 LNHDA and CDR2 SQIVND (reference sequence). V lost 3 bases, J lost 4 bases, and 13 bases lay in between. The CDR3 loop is CASSMARSYGNTIYF. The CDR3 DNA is TGTGCCAGTAGTATGGCCAGGTCTTACGGAAACACCATATATTTT.

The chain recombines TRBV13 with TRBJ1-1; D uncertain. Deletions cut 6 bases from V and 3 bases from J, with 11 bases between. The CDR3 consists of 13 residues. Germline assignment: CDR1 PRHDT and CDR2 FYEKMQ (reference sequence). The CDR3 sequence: CASSPLADTEAFF. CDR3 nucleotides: TGTGCCAGCAGTCCCCTAGCGGACACTGAAGCTTTCTTT.